Following are 24 T cell receptor beta chains from one sample sequenced in a study of technical replicates of blood from several donors. The assay was immunoSEQ multiplex PCR, and TCRdb's table has in-frame clones only and misses some. The data hold about 15,000 clones, with over 70% observed a single time. Sequenced material: PBMCs. The receptors here all came from a human donor in good health.

This chain links TRBV27 with TRBJ1-1, with D perhaps TRBD1 (5 bases). Looked up from germline, CDR1 is MNHEY and CDR2 is SMNVEV (reference sequence). The CDR3 has 15 amino acids. Trimming left V 5 bases short and J 0 bases short, with 13 bases between. CDR3 amino acids: CASSPTVVVNTEAFF. CDR3 in DNA: TGTGCCAGCAGTCCGACAGTAGTAGTGAACACTGAAGCTTTCTTT.

The V and J genes are TRBV6-5 and TRBJ2-7; 9 nucleotides match TRBD1. Germline CDR1 and CDR2: MNHEY and SVGAGI. The CDR3 loop spans 16 amino acids. V dropped 0 bases and J dropped 5; count of bases not matched to a gene: 8. For the CDR3, the DNA is TGTGCCAGCAGTTACTCGATGGCACAGGGGGCCCACGAGCAGTACTTC. Translating it yields CASSYSMAQGAHEQYF.

This sequence joins TRBV7-9 and TRBJ2-1; TRBD2 is a possible D gene (6 bases). V shed 3 bases and J shed 11 bases, with 8 bases lying between them. The germline V gene has CDR1 SEHNR and CDR2 FQNEAQ (reference sequence). The CDR3 runs to 11 residues. The CDR3 nucleotides are TGTGCCAGCAGCTTTGGACTACAGCAGTTCTTC. Its translation: CASSFGLQQFF.

This chain uses TRBV10-3 with TRBJ1-2; D perhaps matches TRBD1 (6 bases). Per the germline V gene, CDR1 is ENHRY and CDR2 is SYGVKD. The CDR3 has 13 residues. V lost 2 bases to trimming and J lost 5 bases, with 9 bases between them. The CDR3 DNA reads TGTGCCATCAGTGAGGGGGGCGCTTATGGCTACACCTTC. As protein: CAISEGGAYGYTF.

The chain uses TRBV11-2 and TRBJ2-3; 13 nucleotides match TRBD2. Trimming removed 8 bases from V and 1 base from J; junction bases left unmatched: 9. Looked up from germline, CDR1 is SGHAT and CDR2 is FQNNGV. The CDR3 consists of 17 residues. CDR3 amino acids: CASLKPGLAGRTDTQYF. The CDR3 nucleotides read TGTGCCAGCCTAAAGCCGGGACTAGCGGGACGCACAGATACGCAGTATTTT.

The rearrangement joins TRBV19 to TRBJ2-7, with D possibly matching TRBD2 (6 bases). Germline V gene data show CDR1 as LNHDA and CDR2 as SQIVND (reference sequence). The germline V and J ends were trimmed by 6 bases and 1 base, with 16 bases remaining between them. The CDR3 is made up of 15 amino acids. The CDR3 coding sequence is TGTGCCAGTAGCCCGGGGGACGGCGGATCCTACGAGCAGTACTTC. It specifies CASSPGDGGSYEQYF.

V gene TRBV4-2 combines with J gene TRBJ2-3; a weak D match, TRBD1 (5 bases). The CDR3 is 15 residues long. Trimming cost V 3 bases and J 5 bases, with 15 bases left between them. Germline V gene lookup returns CDR1 LGHNA and CDR2 YNFKEQ. Written as DNA, the CDR3 is TGTGCCAGCAGCCAGGAGCTCAGCAGGGTAGATACGCAGTATTTT. Protein sequence: CASSQELSRVDTQYF.

The chain is built from TRBV4-1 and TRBJ1-4, with TRBD1 identical over 10 bases. Germline V gene sequence: CDR1 MGHRA, CDR2 YSYEKL. The V gene end was trimmed by 0 bases and the J gene end by 0 bases; junction bases not matched to a gene: 7. The CDR3 runs to 19 residues. CDR3 in amino acids: CASSQDTGGTGATNEKLFF. The CDR3 DNA follows: TGCGCCAGCAGCCAAGATACCGGTGGGACAGGGGCAACTAATGAAAAACTGTTTTTT.

The chain uses TRBV18 and TRBJ1-1; D is undetermined. There are 12 residues in the CDR3. CDR1 KGHSH and CDR2 LQKENI come from the germline V gene. V shed 0 bases and J shed 3 bases, with 2 bases lying between them. CDR3 in DNA: TGTGCCAGCTCACCACCCGACACTGAAGCTTTCTTT. This codes for CASSPPDTEAFF.

This chain joins TRBV6-4 and TRBJ2-2; TRBD2 agrees at 7 bases. Germline V gene sequence: CDR1 MRHNA, CDR2 SNTAGT. With V trimmed by 2 bases and J by 4 bases, 16 bases remained unmatched. CDR3 length: 19 amino acids. CDR3 DNA sequence: TGTGCCAGCAGTGACGGTTCCACCTTAGGCGGGAGTCCCACCGGGGAGCTGTTTTTT. Protein: CASSDGSTLGGSPTGELFF.

The V and J genes are TRBV29-1 and TRBJ2-1; 7 bases are shared with TRBD2. The V gene end was trimmed by 1 base and the J gene end by 3 bases; junction bases not matched to a gene: 0. This CDR3 comprises 13 residues. Germline V CDR1 and CDR2: SQVTM, ANQGSEA. The CDR3, as DNA: TGCAGCGTTGAAGGGACTAGCTACAATGAGCAGTTCTTC. Translation gives CSVEGTSYNEQFF.

This CDR3 is CASSLWDRDGRTEAFF. DNA for the CDR3: TGTGCCAGCAGCTTATGGGACAGGGATGGTAGGACTGAAGCTTTCTTT. The chain couples TRBV11-2 to TRBJ1-1; 9 positions agree with TRBD1. The CDR3 sequence is 16 residues long. With 2 bases clipped from V and 5 bases from J, the junction kept 9 bases outside the gene matches. Per germline, CDR1 SGHAT and CDR2 FQNNGV.

The V gene is TRBV2, the J gene TRBJ2-5; D perhaps matches TRBD1 (6 bases). The CDR3 covers 15 residues. Germline values: CDR1 SNHLY, CDR2 FYNNEI. Trimming pared 6 bases from V and 4 bases from J, leaving 18 bases between. As DNA, the CDR3 is TGTGCCAGCAGCACAGGGAATACGGGTGGAGAGACCCAGTACTTC. Its translation: CASSTGNTGGETQYF.

J is TRBJ2-1 and V is TRBV19; D unclear. V was pared by 4 bases and J by 0 bases, with 7 bases between. The CDR3 is 14 residues long. Germline loops: CDR1 LNHDA, CDR2 SQIVND (reference sequence). The CDR3: CASSTAYSYNEQFF. The CDR3 DNA sequence: TGTGCCAGTAGTACAGCGTACTCCTACAATGAGCAGTTCTTC.

This clone was seen a few times. The chain recombines TRBV6-1 with TRBJ2-1, with D perhaps matching TRBD2 (6 bases). Trimming pared 6 bases from V and 5 bases from J, leaving 17 bases between. CDR3 size: 15 residues. CDR1 is MNHNS, CDR2 SASEGT, per germline. CDR3 loop: CASSLYGTDNNEQFF. CDR3 nucleotide sequence: TGTGCCAGCAGCCTTTACGGGACTGACAACAATGAGCAGTTCTTC.

The chain employs TRBV6-6 and TRBJ2-5; possible D gene TRBD2, 6 bases. CDR1 MNHNY and CDR2 SVGAGI come from the germline V gene (reference sequence). The CDR3 length is 14 residues. V was trimmed by 8 bases and J by 4 bases, leaving 17 bases between them. The CDR3: CASGSTVLAETQYF. CDR3 nucleotide sequence: TGTGCCAGCGGGTCGACAGTACTAGCAGAGACCCAGTACTTC.

The V and J genes are TRBV11-3 and TRBJ2-3; TRBD2 aligns across 12 bases. With 2 bases clipped from V and 2 bases from J, the junction kept 5 bases outside the gene matches. The CDR3 runs to 17 residues. Looked up from germline, CDR1 is SGHNT and CDR2 is YENEEA. CDR3 loop: CASSLRTSGTDTDTQYF. CDR3 DNA sequence: TGTGCCAGCAGCTTACGGACTAGCGGGACTGACACAGATACGCAGTATTTT.

The V gene is TRBV10-3, the J gene TRBJ2-3, with 8 bases matching TRBD2. CDR1 and CDR2 from the germline V gene are ENHRY and SYGVKD. The CDR3 sequence is 14 residues long. Trimming removed 5 bases from V and 5 bases from J; junction bases left unmatched: 6. CDR3 bases: TGTGCCATCAGTTCCGGGACTAGACAAGATACGCAGTATTTT. Protein sequence: CAISSGTRQDTQYF.

The chain joins TRBV6-4 to TRBJ2-3, with D possibly matching TRBD1 (5 bases). From germline, CDR1 is MRHNA and CDR2 SNTAGT. V shed 6 bases and J shed 3 bases, with 13 bases lying between them. This CDR3 comprises 14 residues. The CDR3 DNA follows: TGTGCCAGCAGCCAGGGAAGGGAAACAGATACGCAGTATTTT. Its protein is CASSQGRETDTQYF.

The chain employs TRBV4-2 and TRBJ1-1; 7 bases line up with TRBD1. Germline CDR1 is LGHNA and CDR2 is YNFKEQ. This CDR3 spans 15 amino acids. Germline trimming cut 6 bases from V and 1 base from J; bases unmatched to any gene: 8. The DNA for the CDR3 is TGTGCCAGCAGGGGAATGACAGGGACGAACACTGAAGCTTTCTTT. Amino acid sequence: CASRGMTGTNTEAFF.

The V gene is TRBV6-1, the J gene TRBJ2-2; TRBD1 matches 9 bases. V was clipped by 6 bases and J by 7 bases; unmatched bases: 9. Germline V gene lookup returns CDR1 MNHNS and CDR2 SASEGT. This CDR3 region has 15 residues. The CDR3: CASRAGTGLIGELFF. CDR3 nucleotide sequence: TGTGCCAGCAGGGCCGGGACAGGGTTGATCGGGGAGCTGTTTTTT.

The chain links TRBV5-1 to TRBJ2-2; 9 bases align to TRBD1. V shed 2 bases and J 0 bases; nucleotides not matched to a gene: 17. The CDR3 has 21 residues. Per germline, CDR1 SGHRS and CDR2 YFSETQ. CDR3 in amino acids: CASSFGIAGQGRNSNTGELFF. The CDR3 DNA sequence: TGCGCCAGCAGCTTTGGGATAGCCGGACAGGGGCGGAACTCGAACACCGGGGAGCTGTTTTTT.

The chain employs TRBV11-2 and TRBJ1-1; D possibly corresponds to TRBD1 (5 bases). The CDR3 is 12 residues long. CDR1 SGHAT and CDR2 FQNNGV come from the germline V gene. With 5 bases removed from V and 11 bases from J, the gap between germline ends came to 15 bases. The DNA for the CDR3 is TGTGCCAGCAGCCACGGGCAGGGTTCGGCTTTCTTT. Protein sequence: CASSHGQGSAFF.

The CDR3 DNA reads TGTGCCAGCACCCAGGGGGCGCGGAACACTGAAGCTTTCTTT. It codes for CASTQGARNTEAFF. The J gene is TRBJ1-1, the V gene TRBV6-5; TRBD1 aligns across 8 bases. This CDR3 has 14 amino acids. The germline CDR1 and CDR2 sequences are MNHEY and SVGAGI. V shed 7 bases and J 1 base; nucleotides not matched to a gene: 5.